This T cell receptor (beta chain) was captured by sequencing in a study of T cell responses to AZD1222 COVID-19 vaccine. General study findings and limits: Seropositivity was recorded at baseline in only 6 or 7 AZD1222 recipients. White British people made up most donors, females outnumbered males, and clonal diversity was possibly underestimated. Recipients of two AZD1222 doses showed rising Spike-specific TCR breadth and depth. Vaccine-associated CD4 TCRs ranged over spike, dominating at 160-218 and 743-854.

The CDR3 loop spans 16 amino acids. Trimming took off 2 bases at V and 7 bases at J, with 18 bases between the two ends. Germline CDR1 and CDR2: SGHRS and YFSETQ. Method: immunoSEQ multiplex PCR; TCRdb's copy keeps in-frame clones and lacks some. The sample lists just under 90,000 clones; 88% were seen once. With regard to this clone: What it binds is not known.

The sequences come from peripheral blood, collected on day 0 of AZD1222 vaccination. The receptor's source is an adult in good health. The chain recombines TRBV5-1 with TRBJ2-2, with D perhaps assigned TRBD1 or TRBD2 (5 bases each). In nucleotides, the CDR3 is TGCGCCAGCAGCTTCGGGACCAAGACACCTGTCGGGGAGCTGTTTTTT. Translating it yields CASSFGTKTPVGELFF.